The 8 T cell receptor beta chains below were found in one sample sequenced in a study of OX40 agonist ivuxolimab in advanced cancers. TCRdb's table, derived via immunoSEQ multiplex PCR, lists solely in-frame clones and lacks some. In the table there are 91,000 or so clones, approximately 84% of which are singletons. Sample: CD4+ or CD8+ T cells sorted from blood, taken in a trial of the OX40 agonist ivuxolimab. These receptors came from an adult with an advanced solid tumor such as melanoma, head and neck, liver or kidney cancer.

The chain couples TRBV5-5 to TRBJ2-2; either TRBD1 or TRBD2 may fit D (5 bases each). The CDR3 is 17 residues long. V shed 5 bases and J shed 5 bases, with 22 bases lying between them. The germline CDR1 and CDR2 sequences are SGHKS and YYEKEE (reference sequence). CDR3 DNA: TGTGCCAGCAGTCACACCGGGACCACAAGAGGTACCGGGGAGCTGTTTTTT. This sequence encodes CASSHTGTTRGTGELFF.

The chain joins TRBV11-2 to TRBJ2-7, with D possibly being TRBD1 (5 bases). The V gene lost 6 bases and the J gene lost 3 bases, with 18 bases spanning the gap. Germline V gene sequence: CDR1 SGHAT, CDR2 FQNNGV. This CDR3 has 15 amino acids. CDR3 residues: CASRIGVGNLYEQYF. The CDR3 DNA reads as TGTGCCAGCAGGATAGGGGTCGGAAACCTCTACGAGCAGTACTTC.

CDR3 nucleotides: TGTGCCAGCAGCCCCCTTGGCGGGAGTCAGGATACGCAGTATTTT. Translated: CASSPLGGSQDTQYF. V gene TRBV7-2 combines with J gene TRBJ2-3; 7 bases align to TRBD2. CDR3 length: 15 residues. Trimming took 5 bases from V and 6 from J; bases not matched to a gene: 11. The V gene's germline CDR1 is SGHTA and CDR2 FQGNSA.

This clone has more than one count but fewer than ten. V and J are TRBV7-9 and TRBJ2-1; the D gene is possibly TRBD2 (5 bases). The V and J ends lost 1 base and 0 bases respectively, with 13 bases between them. Germline CDR1 and CDR2: SEHNR and FQNEAQ (reference sequence). This CDR3 is built from 17 residues. The DNA for the CDR3 is TGTGCCAGCAGCTTAGGTGGCGCGGGCAGCTCCTACAATGAGCAGTTCTTC. Encoded protein: CASSLGGAGSSYNEQFF.

The V and J genes are TRBV5-1 and TRBJ2-1; maybe TRBD1 (7 bases). The CDR3 covers 15 residues. The germline gives CDR1 SGHRS, CDR2 YFSETQ. Trimming shortened V by 4 bases and J by 3 bases, and 14 bases separated the two germline ends. CDR3 DNA: TGCGCCAGCAGCCCCCAGGGGGGCAACTACAATGAGCAGTTCTTC. Its protein is CASSPQGGNYNEQFF.

The V and J genes are TRBV10-3 and TRBJ2-5, with D maybe TRBD1 (5 bases). This CDR3 has 14 residues. Deletions cut 3 bases from V and 2 bases from J, with 10 bases between. CDR1 is ENHRY and CDR2 is SYGVKD in the germline V gene. The CDR3 loop is CAISEMDKQETQYF. The CDR3 coding sequence is TGTGCCATCAGTGAAATGGACAAGCAAGAGACCCAGTACTTC.

This sequence joins TRBV5-1 and TRBJ2-5, with TRBD1 identical over 8 bases. V trimming: 2 bases; J trimming: 3 bases; junction bases outside the gene matches: 3. The length of the CDR3 is 14 residues. Germline CDR1 SGHRS, CDR2 YFSETQ. CDR3 sequence reads: CASSFPGQEETQYF. DNA for the CDR3: TGCGCCAGCAGCTTCCCGGGACAGGAAGAGACCCAGTACTTC.

This CDR3 is CASFSSVTRETQYF. The CDR3 DNA follows: TGTGCCAGCTTTTCTAGCGTTACGCGGGAGACCCAGTACTTC. The chain joins TRBV6-5 to TRBJ2-5; tentatively, D is TRBD2 (6 bases). V was cut by 8 bases and J by 5 bases, with 18 bases left in between. CDR1 MNHEY and CDR2 SVGAGI come from the germline V gene. This CDR3 is built from 14 residues.